These T cell receptor beta chains were read from a single sample in a study of T cells in Graves' hyperthyroidism and ophthalmopathy. TCRdb reanalysed the multiplex PCR reads using MiXCR and keeps one entry per CDR3 protein. The table includes roughly 380,000 distinct CDR3 sequences, around 13% detected once. The sample taken for sequencing was blood. These receptors came from a woman aged 18-29 years with Graves' hyperthyroidism. The CDR3 runs from the conserved cysteine through the conserved F or W. The order of the fields is J gene, V gene, D gene, clone size, CDR3 DNA, CDR3 protein. A D gene is named only where the DNA matches it firmly. Size tells how often a clone was seen (once, few, many) or the class of an expanded clone, and some rows leave it out.

>TRBJ2-3|TRBV30|NA|many
TGTGCCTGGAGTGTACTGGCGGTAGTAACAGATACGCAGTATTTT
CAWSVLAVVTDTQYF
>TRBJ2-1|TRBV5-8|TRBD2|NA
TGTGCCAGCAGCTTACCGGGACTAGCGGGATCCTACAATGAGCAGTTCTTC
CASSLPGLAGSYNEQFF
>TRBJ2-7|TRBV30|NA|many
TGTGCCTGGAGTGTAGGCAGCGCCACCTACGAGCAGTACTTC
CAWSVGSATYEQYF
>TRBJ2-5|TRBV28|TRBD2|many
TGTGCCAGCAGTTTATGGGGGACTAGCGGGAACCAAGAGACCCAGTACTTC
CASSLWGTSGNQETQYF
>TRBJ2-1|TRBV20-1|TRBD1|many
TGCAGTGCTCGATCGGGACAGGGGGTCCTCAATGAGCAGTTCTTC
CSARSGQGVLNEQFF
>TRBJ2-3|TRBV5-4|TRBD2|NA
TGTGCCAGCAGCCCTTGGGCGGGAGGGAAAACAGATACGCAGTATTTT
CASSPWAGGKTDTQYF
>TRBJ2-3|TRBV7-8|NA|many
TGTGCCAGCAGCTCTTCGGACAGAGATACGCAGTATTTT
CASSSSDRDTQYF
>TRBJ2-4|TRBV9|NA|NA
TGTGCCAGCAGCCCAGGACAGCACATTCAGTACTTC
CASSPGQHIQYF
>TRBJ1-1|TRBV20-1|NA|once
TGTAGAGGGACGCGGGAGTGGGCTGAAGCTTTCTTT
CRGTREWAEAFF
>TRBJ1-1|TRBV6-1|NA|NA
TGTGCCAGCATCACACCGGCGAGGGGGTGGGAAGCTTTCTTT
CASITPARGWEAFF
>TRBJ1-1|TRBV2|NA|many
TGTGCCAGCACACCATTAGGGCATGTTGAAGCTTTCTTT
CASTPLGHVEAFF
>TRBJ2-2|TRBV27|TRBD2|many
TGTGCCAGCAGTTTAATAGCGGGAGGAGAGTGGCGCACCGGGGAGCTGTTTTTT
CASSLIAGGEWRTGELFF
>TRBJ2-1|TRBV12-3/TRBV12-4|TRBD2|many
TGTGCCAGCAGTTCAAGACTAGCGGCCTACAATGAGCAGTTCTTC
CASSSRLAAYNEQFF
>TRBJ2-3|TRBV25-1|TRBD2|many
TGTGCCAGCAGTGATCCCCTAGCGGGAGCGGAAGATACGCAGTATTTT
CASSDPLAGAEDTQYF
>TRBJ2-7|TRBV9|NA|NA
TGTGCCAGCAGCGTTCCCCCCCGACATGTCGTTGATTACGAGCAGTACTTC
CASSVPPRHVVDYEQYF
>TRBJ2-7|TRBV18|TRBD2|few
TGTGCCAGCTCACCACCGGGACTAGGTCCCCACGAGCAGTACTTC
CASSPPGLGPHEQYF
>TRBJ1-4|TRBV2|TRBD1|many
TGTGCCAGCAGGGCGGACAGGGGAACTAATGAAAAACTGTTTTTT
CASRADRGTNEKLFF
>TRBJ2-3|TRBV6-1|NA|many
TGTGCCAGCAGTGAACAGCACACAGATACGCAGTATTTT
CASSEQHTDTQYF
>TRBJ2-3|TRBV20-1|NA|many
TGCAGTGCCCTGCGTGGGGGCACAGATACGCAGTATTTT
CSALRGGTDTQYF
>TRBJ1-4|TRBV20-1|NA|NA
TGCAGTGCAAACGGACCTCGCGAACTGTTTTTT
CSANGPRELFF
>TRBJ2-1|TRBV20-1|NA|many
TGCAGTGCTAACCCGGGACGGGATTACAATGAGCAGTTCTTC
CSANPGRDYNEQFF
>TRBJ2-5|TRBV9|NA|few
TGTGCCAGCAGCGTGGGCCAGCGCATACAAGAGACCCAGTACTTC
CASSVGQRIQETQYF
>TRBJ2-7|TRBV11-1|NA|many
TGTGCCAGCAGCGCCAACACAGAATCCTACGAGCAGTACTTC
CASSANTESYEQYF
>TRBJ2-5|TRBV29-1|NA|many
TGCAGCGTCTTGGAATGGGCAGAAGAGACCCAGTACTTC
CSVLEWAEETQYF
>TRBJ2-1|TRBV9|NA|NA
TGTGCCAGCAGCGTATCAGGGTACAATGAGCAGTTCTTC
CASSVSGYNEQFF
>TRBJ2-7|TRBV20-1|TRBD2|few
TGCAGTGCTAGTCAAAGCGGGGCCGGACCCTACGAGCAGTACTTC
CSASQSGAGPYEQYF
>TRBJ1-6|TRBV28|NA|NA
TGTGCCAGCAGTTTTCCCATGGGGGGAAGCTCCTATAATTCACCCCTCCACTTT
CASSFPMGGSSYNSPLHF
>TRBJ2-1|TRBV27|NA|NA
TGTGCCAGCAGTGACGACTACGACGCGCAGTTCTTC
CASSDDYDAQFF
>TRBJ2-1|TRBV28|TRBD1|many
TGTGCCAGCAGACCGGGACAGGAGTACAATGAGCAGTTCTTC
CASRPGQEYNEQFF
>TRBJ2-6|TRBV27|TRBD1|few
TGTGCCAGCAGTTTAGCAGGGGGCGATTTTGGGGCCAACGTCCTGACTTTC
CASSLAGGDFGANVLTF
>TRBJ2-7|TRBV28|TRBD2|many
TGTGCCAGCAGTTCGGGACTAGCGGCCCCCTACGAGCAGTACTTC
CASSSGLAAPYEQYF
>TRBJ1-4|TRBV20-1|NA|many
TGCAGTGCCAGGCACTCATCAGGGGAACTGTTTTTT
CSARHSSGELFF
>TRBJ1-2|TRBV30|NA|many
TGTGCCTGGAGTAGTGGACCGAGCTATGGCTACACCTTC
CAWSSGPSYGYTF
>TRBJ2-4|TRBV18|TRBD2|few
TGTGCCAGCTCAACCGGGACTAGCGGAGCCAAAAACATTCAGTACTTC
CASSTGTSGAKNIQYF
>TRBJ1-1|TRBV18|NA|few
TGTGCCAGCTCACCAAGGAGCGATATCACTGAAGCTTTCTTT
CASSPRSDITEAFF
>TRBJ1-5|TRBV10-3|TRBD1|many
TGTGCCATCAGTGAGGTCGACAGGGCGGAGGGGCCCCAGCATTTT
CAISEVDRAEGPQHF
>TRBJ2-2|TRBV6-5|NA|once
TGTGCCAACAGTTACTCAAGTGTCGGGGAGCTGTTTTTT
CANSYSSVGELFF
>TRBJ2-3|TRBV29-1|TRBD2|many
TGCAGCGTTGATGGCGGGGGGCTGGCAGATACGCAGTATTTT
CSVDGGGLADTQYF
>TRBJ1-2|TRBV6-2/TRBV6-3|NA|many
TGTGCCAGCAGTTACGGTCTTCGGCAGGCCCTCTATGGCTACACCTTC
CASSYGLRQALYGYTF
>TRBJ2-1|TRBV6-2/TRBV6-3|TRBD2|many
TGTGCCAGCAGTTACTCGACTCAAGCGGGAGGACCTAACCACAATGAGCAGTTCTTC
CASSYSTQAGGPNHNEQFF
>TRBJ2-3|TRBV20-1|NA|many
TGCAGTGCTAGCGCTGGGGGGCCCATTAGCACAGATACGCAGTATTTT
CSASAGGPISTDTQYF
>TRBJ2-3|TRBV2|TRBD2|many
TGTGCCAGTACTAGCGGGAGGTCAGATACGCAGTATTTT
CASTSGRSDTQYF
>TRBJ2-4|TRBV3-1|NA|few
TGTGCCAGCAGCCAAGAGGGGAGTCGAGTAGCCAAAAACATTCAGTACTTC
CASSQEGSRVAKNIQYF
>TRBJ1-5|TRBV7-2|TRBD1|many
TGTGCCAGCAGTTATGGTCACAGGGGATTGAGTCAGCCCCAGCATTTT
CASSYGHRGLSQPQHF
>TRBJ1-5|TRBV18|NA|many
TGTGCCAGCTCACCCCAACAGGGAGACGGAGGTCAGCCCCAGCATTTT
CASSPQQGDGGQPQHF
>TRBJ1-3|TRBV20-1|NA|many
TGCAGTGCTAGTGTCCAGTCCTCTGGAAACACCATATATTTT
CSASVQSSGNTIYF
>TRBJ2-1|TRBV25-1|NA|NA
TGTGCCAGCAGTACCAGGGTGGGCTACAATGAGCAGTTCTTC
CASSTRVGYNEQFF
>TRBJ2-3|TRBV3-1|NA|many
TGTGCCAGCAGAGGGGAGAGAGGGAATACGCAGTATTTT
CASRGERGNTQYF
>TRBJ2-7|TRBV6-5|NA|few
TGTGCCAGCAGTTACTCGATGCTAGGCAGGGATCAGATCGACGAGCAGTACTTC
CASSYSMLGRDQIDEQYF
>TRBJ2-5|TRBV18|NA|many
TGTGCCAGCTCACCTCCAGGGACCGGGACCCAGTACTTC
CASSPPGTGTQYF
>TRBJ2-2|TRBV14|NA|few
TGTGCCAGCAGCCACTGGACAGTCTCACTCCTCCGATCCGGGGAGCTGTTTTTT
CASSHWTVSLLRSGELFF
>TRBJ1-5|TRBV6-5|NA|NA
TGTGCCAGCAGTTACATACCGACCAATCAGCCCCAGCATTTT
CASSYIPTNQPQHF
>TRBJ1-5|TRBV6-2/TRBV6-3|NA|many
TGTGCCAGCAGTTACGGGGCCGGAACAGTGCAGCCCCAGCATTTT
CASSYGAGTVQPQHF
>TRBJ2-3|TRBV25-1|NA|NA
TGTGCCAGCAGCCCCCTAGGGTTCGAAAATACGCAGTATTTT
CASSPLGFENTQYF
>TRBJ2-3|TRBV3-1|NA|many
TGTGCCAGCAGCCAGGCGGGACTCTCATCCACAGATACGCAGTATTTT
CASSQAGLSSTDTQYF
>TRBJ2-3|TRBV5-1|TRBD2|many
TGCGCCAGCAGCCTTACTAGCGGGAGTCGCACAGATACGCAGTATTTT
CASSLTSGSRTDTQYF